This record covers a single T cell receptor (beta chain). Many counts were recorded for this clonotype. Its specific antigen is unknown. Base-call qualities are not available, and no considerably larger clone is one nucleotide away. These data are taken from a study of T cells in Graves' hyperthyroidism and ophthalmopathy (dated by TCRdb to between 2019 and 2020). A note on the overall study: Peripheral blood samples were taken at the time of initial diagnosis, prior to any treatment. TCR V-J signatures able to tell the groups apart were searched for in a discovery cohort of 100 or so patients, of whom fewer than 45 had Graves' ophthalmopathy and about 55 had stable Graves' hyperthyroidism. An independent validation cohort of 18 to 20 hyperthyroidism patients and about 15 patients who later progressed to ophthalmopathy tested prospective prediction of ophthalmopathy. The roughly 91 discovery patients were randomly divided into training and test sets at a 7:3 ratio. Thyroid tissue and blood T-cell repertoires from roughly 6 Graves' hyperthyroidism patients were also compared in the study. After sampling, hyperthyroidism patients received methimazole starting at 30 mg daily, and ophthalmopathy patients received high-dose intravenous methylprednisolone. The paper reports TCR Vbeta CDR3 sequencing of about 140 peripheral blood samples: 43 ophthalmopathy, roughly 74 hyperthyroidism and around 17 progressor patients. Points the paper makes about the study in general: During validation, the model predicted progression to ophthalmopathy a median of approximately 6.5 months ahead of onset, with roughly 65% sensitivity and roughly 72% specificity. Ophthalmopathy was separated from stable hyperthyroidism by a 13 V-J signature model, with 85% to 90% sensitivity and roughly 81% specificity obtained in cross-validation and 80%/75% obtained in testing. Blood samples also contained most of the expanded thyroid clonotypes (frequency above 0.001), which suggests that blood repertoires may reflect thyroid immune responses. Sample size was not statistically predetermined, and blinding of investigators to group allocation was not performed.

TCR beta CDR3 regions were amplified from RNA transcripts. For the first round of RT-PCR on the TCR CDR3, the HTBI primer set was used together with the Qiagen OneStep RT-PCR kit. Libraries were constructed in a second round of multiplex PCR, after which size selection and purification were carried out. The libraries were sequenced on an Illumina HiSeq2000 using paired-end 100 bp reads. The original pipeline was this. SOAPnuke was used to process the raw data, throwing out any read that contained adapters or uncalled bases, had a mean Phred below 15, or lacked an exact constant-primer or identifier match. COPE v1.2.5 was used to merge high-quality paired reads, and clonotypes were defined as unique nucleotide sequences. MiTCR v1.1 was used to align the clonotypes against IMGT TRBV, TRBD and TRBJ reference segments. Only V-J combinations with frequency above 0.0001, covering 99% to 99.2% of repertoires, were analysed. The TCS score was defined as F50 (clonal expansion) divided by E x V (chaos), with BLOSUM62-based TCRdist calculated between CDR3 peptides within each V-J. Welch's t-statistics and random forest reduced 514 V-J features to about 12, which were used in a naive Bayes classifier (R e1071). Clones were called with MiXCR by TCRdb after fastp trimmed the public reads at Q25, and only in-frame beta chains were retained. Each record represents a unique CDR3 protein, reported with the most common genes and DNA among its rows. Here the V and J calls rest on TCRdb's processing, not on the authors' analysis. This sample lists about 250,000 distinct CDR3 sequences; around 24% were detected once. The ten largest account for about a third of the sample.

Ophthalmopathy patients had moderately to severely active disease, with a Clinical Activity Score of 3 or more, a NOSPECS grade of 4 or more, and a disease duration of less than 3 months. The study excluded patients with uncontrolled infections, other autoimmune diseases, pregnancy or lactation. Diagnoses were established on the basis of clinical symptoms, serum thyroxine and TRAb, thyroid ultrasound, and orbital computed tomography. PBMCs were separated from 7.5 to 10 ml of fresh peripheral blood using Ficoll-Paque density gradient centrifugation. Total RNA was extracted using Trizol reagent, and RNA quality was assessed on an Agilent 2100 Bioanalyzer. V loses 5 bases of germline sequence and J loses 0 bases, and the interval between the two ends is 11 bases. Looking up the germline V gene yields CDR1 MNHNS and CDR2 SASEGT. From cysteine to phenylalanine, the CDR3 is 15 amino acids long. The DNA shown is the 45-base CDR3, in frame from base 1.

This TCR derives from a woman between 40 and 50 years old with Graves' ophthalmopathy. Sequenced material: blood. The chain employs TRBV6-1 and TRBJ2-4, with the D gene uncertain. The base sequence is TGTGCCAGCAGTCCAGACACTTTAGCCAAAAACATTCAGTACTTC. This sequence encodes CASSPDTLAKNIQYF.